The next 15 T cell receptor beta chains were all read from a single sample in a study of cytomegalovirus exposure and HLA in healthy donors. A multiplex PCR was run with 60 Vbeta primers and 13 Jbeta primers. Repertoires were generated with immunoSEQ multiplex PCR, while TCRdb's copy carries only in-frame clones and drops some. The repertoire holds about 190,000 clones, under 85% seen once, with 1.5% to 2% in the top ten. The specimen was PBMCs. The receptor set was obtained from a woman under 30 in good health and CMV-seronegative.

This chain joins TRBV6-5 and TRBJ1-1; TRBD1 is a possible D gene (6 bases). V was trimmed by 2 bases and J by 1 base, leaving 14 bases between them. The CDR3 length is 16 residues. Germline CDR1 MNHEY, CDR2 SVGAGI. CDR3 coding DNA: TGTGCCAGCAGTTACATACAGGGCGGGCGGAACACTGAAGCTTTCTTT. It encodes CASSYIQGGRNTEAFF.

This chain connects TRBV5-8 to TRBJ1-5, with no clear D. There are 14 residues in the CDR3. With 4 bases removed from V and 3 bases from J, the gap between germline ends came to 11 bases. The germline gives CDR1 SGHTS, CDR2 YDEGEE. The CDR3 loop reads CASSPTTFNQPQHF. DNA of the CDR3: TGTGCCAGCAGCCCTACGACATTCAATCAGCCCCAGCATTTT.

The J gene is TRBJ1-1, the V gene TRBV27; 10 bases are a match to TRBD1. The CDR3 is 17 residues long. Germline V gives CDR1 MNHEY, CDR2 SMNVEV (reference sequence). V lost 5 bases and J lost 0; bases outside the gene matches: 9. The CDR3: CASSPFRTGGMNTEAFF. The CDR3 coding sequence is TGTGCCAGCAGTCCCTTCAGGACAGGGGGGATGAACACTGAAGCTTTCTTT.

The J gene is TRBJ1-2, the V gene TRBV6-6; 9 bases align to TRBD1. With 5 bases clipped from V and 8 bases from J, the junction kept 15 bases outside the gene matches. Germline V gives CDR1 MNHNY, CDR2 SVGAGI (reference sequence). The CDR3 contains 16 residues. DNA for the CDR3: TGTGCCAGCAGTAGGGGCGGGACAGGGTTGGGACGCGGCTACACCTTC. Its protein product is CASSRGGTGLGRGYTF.

The rearrangement joins TRBV5-1 to TRBJ2-3; TRBD2 agrees at 8 bases. Germline lookup yields CDR1 SGHRS and CDR2 YFSETQ. V lost 2 bases to trimming and J lost 2 bases; unmatched junction nucleotides: 4. The CDR3 loop spans 15 amino acids. The DNA of the CDR3 is TGCGCCAGCAGCTTAACGGGAGGGACCACAGATACGCAGTATTTT. It codes for CASSLTGGTTDTQYF.

This clone was found a few times. The chain has TRBV6-5 and TRBJ2-2; TRBD1 matches at 10 bases. With V trimmed by 4 bases and J by 5 bases, 4 bases remained unmatched. In germline, CDR1 is MNHEY, CDR2 SVGAGI. The CDR3 length is 15 residues. The CDR3 here is CASSLTGGVTGELFF. CDR3 sequence (DNA): TGTGCCAGCAGTTTGACAGGGGGCGTAACCGGGGAGCTGTTTTTT.

This clone was counted once. The chain links TRBV9 to TRBJ1-1, with 7 bases aligning to TRBD1. Germline V gives CDR1 SGDLS, CDR2 YYNGEE. V trimming: 3 bases; J trimming: 8 bases; junction bases outside the gene matches: 4. The CDR3 runs 12 residues. The CDR3 protein is CASSGQGPEAFF. Here the CDR3 DNA reads TGTGCCAGCAGCGGACAGGGACCAGAAGCTTTCTTT.

V is TRBV11-2 and J is TRBJ2-7; D not resolved. The CDR3 totals 13 residues. The germline CDR1 and CDR2 sequences are SGHAT and FQNNGV. V lost 1 base, J lost 4 bases, and 8 bases lay in between. CDR3 sequence: CASSLVAFYEQYF. The CDR3 DNA is TGTGCCAGCAGCTTAGTTGCGTTTTACGAGCAGTACTTC. Looking up the rest from reference TRBV11-2 and TRBJ2-7 gives the full variable domain: EAGVAQSPRYKIIEKRQSVAFWCNPISGHATLYWYQQILGQGPKLLIQFQNNGVVDDSQLPKDRFSAERLKGVDSTLKIQPAKLEDSAVYLCASSLVAFYEQYFGPGTRLTVT.

This clone was counted only a few times. One end of the junction does not line up with germline, which may come from a read error. CDR3 sequence reads: CASSLDSNEKLFF. CDR3 bases: TGTGCTAGCAGCTTGGACAGTAATGAAAAACTGTTTTTT. The chain links TRBV7-7 to TRBJ1-4, with D maybe TRBD1 (6 bases). CDR1 and CDR2 from the germline V gene are SSHAT and FNYEAQ (reference sequence). CDR3 length equals 13 residues.

The V call is TRBV6-5, the J call TRBJ1-5; the match to TRBD1 covers 7 bases. The CDR3 sequence is 15 residues long. CDR1 and CDR2 from the germline V gene are MNHEY and SVGAGI. J gave up 6 bases and V 0 bases, and 5 bases lay outside the gene matches. CDR3: CASSYSNRGGQPQHF. The CDR3 nucleotides read TGTGCCAGCAGTTACTCAAACAGGGGCGGTCAGCCCCAGCATTTT.

This clone was counted a few times. The chain is built from TRBV7-9 and TRBJ2-5, with 9 positions matching TRBD2. The germline V gene has CDR1 SEHNR and CDR2 FQNEAQ (reference sequence). This CDR3 has 14 amino acids. J lost 4 bases, V lost 4 bases, and 4 bases had no gene match. CDR3 protein: CASSWTAGGETQYF. The CDR3 nucleotides are TGTGCCAGCAGCTGGACAGCGGGGGGAGAGACCCAGTACTTC.

This clone was detected only a few times. The chain employs TRBV4-3 and TRBJ2-2, with D unresolved. Germline assignment: CDR1 LGHNA and CDR2 YSLEER. The CDR3 extends over 13 amino acids. V was shortened by 0 bases and J by 9 bases, with 8 bases between the two germline ends. CDR3 in DNA: TGCGCCAGCAGCCAAGATTGGGCGAGGGAGCTGTTTTTT. It is translated as CASSQDWARELFF.

J is TRBJ2-5 and V is TRBV7-3, with D possibly being TRBD1 (5 bases). This CDR3 contains 15 residues. V gave up 5 bases and J gave up 5 bases, with 18 bases separating them. Germline CDR1 SGHTA, CDR2 FQGTGA. DNA for the CDR3: TGTGCCAGCAGCGCTATAGAGGACAAAGGGGAGACCCAGTACTTC. It translates to CASSAIEDKGETQYF.

V and J are TRBV6-1 and TRBJ2-7; TRBD1 matches at 9 bases. The germline V gene has CDR1 MNHNS and CDR2 SASEGT. The length of the CDR3 is 15 residues. J gave up 0 bases and V 4 bases, and 4 bases lay outside the gene matches. CDR3 amino acids: CASSVRDRASYEQYF. The CDR3 DNA reads TGTGCCAGCAGTGTTAGGGACAGGGCCTCCTACGAGCAGTACTTC.

This CDR3 is CASREDINQPQHF. CDR3 DNA: TGTGCCAGTAGGGAGGATATCAACCAGCCCCAGCATTTT. This chain connects TRBV19 to TRBJ1-5; no reliable D call. The CDR3 length is 13 residues. Germline CDR1 LNHDA, CDR2 SQIVND (reference sequence). V gave up 6 bases and J gave up 7 bases, with 13 bases separating them.